This T cell receptor beta chain stems from a study of cytomegalovirus exposure and HLA in healthy donors. In germline, CDR1 is SNHLY, CDR2 FYNNEI. CDR3 length equals 10 residues. The V end was cut by 7 bases, the J end by 9 bases, with 8 bases between. The PCR contained 60 Vbeta and 13 Jbeta primers. Some clones are missing from TCRdb's copy, which holds only in-frame ones; the method was immunoSEQ multiplex PCR. The table has around 150,000 clones, around 85% seen once. Findings and caveats of the study: Some highly shared sequence variants likely arose as a pipeline artifact.

Points on this clone: As yet, its antigen is unknown.

The specimen was PBMCs. J is TRBJ2-3 and V is TRBV2; D not certain. This sequence was found in a man aged 35-49 years in good health and CMV-seronegative. This CDR3 is CASKQETQYF. In DNA form, the CDR3 reads TGTGCCAGCAAGCAGGAAACGCAGTATTTT.